This TCR beta chain appears in the sequencing data of a study of T cell responses to AZD1222 COVID-19 vaccine. Study results and caveats: It was only after the peak T cell response that any repertoires were sampled. Reports say nearly half of spike-specific TCRs go after unmutated variant regions.

CDR3 length: 14 residues. Germline lookup yields CDR1 SGHTS and CDR2 YDEGEE. The junction had 7 bases not matched to a gene; V was cut back by 3 bases and J by 8 bases. Regarding this clone: The antigen remains undetermined.

Assay: immunoSEQ multiplex PCR; the TCRdb copy retains only in-frame clones and omits some. The table includes about 130,000 clones, approximately 94% detected once. This TCR derives from an adult in good health. The chain is built from TRBV5-8 and TRBJ1-1; 10 bases are a match to TRBD1. The material was peripheral blood, obtained on day 0 of AZD1222 vaccination. The CDR3 loop is CASSWGTGALEAFF. DNA of the CDR3: TGTGCCAGCAGCTGGGGGACAGGGGCCTTAGAAGCTTTCTTT.